These T cell receptor beta chains were read from a single sample in a study of cytomegalovirus exposure and HLA in healthy donors. Sequencing used immunoSEQ multiplex PCR; TCRdb keeps in-frame clones, though not all of them. There are 40,000 to 60,000 clones in the sample; about 93% occur only once, and roughly 7.1% lies in the top ten. Input material: PBMCs. These receptors all stem from a woman in her late teens or twenties in good health and CMV-seropositive. The conserved cysteine and the conserved F or W are not part of the CDR3 here.

ASRGTSGSPDTQY,TRBJ2-3,13,TRBV7-9
AADSNYEQY,TRBJ2-7,9,TRBV30
ASSWAGGQGNTEAF,TRBJ1-1,14,TRBV27
ASSLGQENTGELF,TRBJ2-2,13,TRBV18
ASSHAGTTDTQY,TRBJ2-3,12,TRBV10-1
ASSLAGLATAYNEQF,TRBJ2-1,15,TRBV5-1
ASSPDRGGTDTQY,TRBJ2-3,13,TRBV28
ASSQDLSGQQSGGYT,TRBJ1-2,15,TRBV4-3
ASSSHLRAGGAF,TRBJ1-1,12,TRBV11-2
ASSLESGRGDEQF,TRBJ2-1,13,TRBV7-2
ASSRTGSNQPQH,TRBJ1-5,12,TRBV7-9
ASSLEEGSYEQY,TRBJ2-7,12,TRBV6-4
ASSEAAGVPSNEQF,TRBJ2-1,14,TRBV6-1
SVVGRSYEQY,TRBJ2-7,10,TRBV29-1
ASSVEAATEAF,TRBJ1-1,11,TRBV9
ASSLGAGGYNEQF,TRBJ2-1,13,TRBV5-1
ASSLSGQGMETQY,TRBJ2-5,13,TRBV28
ASSIDLVTGANYGYT,TRBJ1-2,15,TRBV19
ASSSQGNTEAF,TRBJ1-1,11,TRBV6-1
ATSRAHQQGDSGNTIY,TRBJ1-3,16,TRBV15
ASSIAGGSNQPQH,TRBJ1-5,13,TRBV19
ASSSLETQY,TRBJ2-5,9,TRBV7-2
ASSSRQALNNEQF,TRBJ2-1,13,TRBV7-9
ASSPGQGPFEKLF,TRBJ1-4,13,TRBV27
ASGLVLAGDWSYNEQF,TRBJ2-1,16,TRBV12-5
ASSLPARERADTQY,TRBJ2-3,14,TRBV11-3
ASKQGEDEQY,TRBJ2-7,10,TRBV27
ASSLPGSNEQF,TRBJ2-1,11,TRBV11-1
ASSYGQGLQRQPQH,TRBJ1-5,14,TRBV6-6
ASRGQGYGYT,TRBJ1-2,10,TRBV19
ASSDQGWGSDGAKNIQY,TRBJ2-4,17,TRBV6-1
ASSLQGSVEIPGELF,TRBJ2-2,15,TRBV18
ASSFMSGNTEAF,TRBJ1-1,12,TRBV7-9
ASSIGGTGELF,TRBJ2-2,11,TRBV19
ASSQDELAGEQY,TRBJ2-7,12,TRBV4-1
ASSDFSGGGRDTQY,TRBJ2-3,14,TRBV6-1
ASSVGGTVNTEAF,TRBJ1-1,13,TRBV9
ASSPTGVNTEAF,TRBJ1-1,12,TRBV7-2
ASRPDRGFADTQY,TRBJ2-3,13,TRBV2
ASSLLGMGEQY,TRBJ2-7,11,TRBV28
ASRLGTSPGDTQY,TRBJ2-3,13,TRBV11-2
ASSPRGGHIKNQPQH,TRBJ1-5,15,TRBV27